A selection of T cell receptor beta chains follows, all from one sample in a study of cytomegalovirus exposure and HLA in healthy donors. Using immunoSEQ multiplex PCR, the repertoire was profiled, and TCRdb retains in-frame clones only, with some absent. The table includes approximately 140,000 clones, less than 90% detected once. The sequencing input was PBMCs. The receptor source for this set is a man between 18 and 29 years old in good health and CMV-seronegative. CDR3s include the opening cysteine and the closing phenylalanine or tryptophan. D genes are given only for firm matches. Size is stated for part of the rows, as once, few or many counts, or as a class when the clone is expanded.

CDR3 DNA | CDR3 protein | clone size | J gene | V gene | D gene
TGTGCCACCAGGGGGAGGGGGACTAGCGGGCAAGAGACCCAGTACTTC | CATRGRGTSGQETQYF | NA | TRBJ2-5 | TRBV15 | TRBD2
TGTGCCAGCAGCTTAAACAGGGTTAACACTGAAGCTTTCTTT | CASSLNRVNTEAFF | once | TRBJ1-1 | TRBV7-2 | NA
TGCGCCAGCAGCTTGGGTGGGGGCCCCTACAATGAGCAGTTCTTC | CASSLGGGPYNEQFF | NA | TRBJ2-1 | TRBV5-1 | NA
TGTGCCAGCAGTGAGACGTCCGGGACAGGGGGCTCCCTAGGGTATGGCTACACCTTC | CASSETSGTGGSLGYGYTF | NA | TRBJ1-2 | TRBV2 | TRBD1
TGTGCCAGCAGCTTAGAACCAAGCCAGGGGAGCCAGTACTTC | CASSLEPSQGSQYF | NA | TRBJ2-5 | TRBV7-8 | NA
TGTGCCTGGAGGGGGACAGGGGGGGCCACTTTCAACTTC | CAWRGTGGATFNF | NA | TRBJ2-7 | TRBV30 | TRBD1
TGCGCCAGCAGCGGACAGCCTGAGAATGAGCAGTTCTTC | CASSGQPENEQFF | NA | TRBJ2-1 | TRBV5-1 | NA
TGCAGCGTTGAAGGCAGGGGGAGGAACTATGGCTACACCTTC | CSVEGRGRNYGYTF | few | TRBJ1-2 | TRBV29-1 | TRBD1
TGCAGCGTTGAGACAGATAATGAAAAACTGTTTTTT | CSVETDNEKLFF | NA | TRBJ1-4 | TRBV29-1 | NA
TGTGCCAGCAGCTTAGTGACTCGGGACAGCTTTTACGAGCAGTACTTC | CASSLVTRDSFYEQYF | NA | TRBJ2-7 | TRBV7-8 | TRBD1
TGTGCCAGCAGCTCGGGCCCGACAGGTAACGAGCAGTACTTC | CASSSGPTGNEQYF | few | TRBJ2-7 | TRBV7-9 | NA
TGTGCCAGCAGGCGGGAGTGGCTGACAGATACGCAGTATTTT | CASRREWLTDTQYF | NA | TRBJ2-3 | TRBV27 | TRBD2
TGTGCAAGTCGCCTTCACAGGGTAACCTACAATGAGCAGTTCTTC | CASRLHRVTYNEQFF | NA | TRBJ2-1 | TRBV12-2 | NA
TGTGCCAGCAGTTACTCTATTGGGCGATCGAACACTGAAGCTTTCTTT | CASSYSIGRSNTEAFF | NA | TRBJ1-1 | TRBV6-5 | NA
TGTGCCAGCACCCCGGGACAGACTAACTATGGCTACACCTTC | CASTPGQTNYGYTF | NA | TRBJ1-2 | TRBV2 | TRBD1
TGTGCCAGCATTACCACAGGGGGCGCCGAGAACACTGAAGCTTTCTTT | CASITTGGAENTEAFF | NA | TRBJ1-1 | TRBV6-6 | TRBD1
TGTGCCAGCAGCTCAGGGTCTACCTTC | CASSSGSTF | few | TRBJ1-2 | TRBV7-2 | NA
TGTGCCAGCAGTTTAGGGGACAGGGGCCCCTATGGCTACACCTTC | CASSLGDRGPYGYTF | NA | TRBJ1-2 | TRBV28 | TRBD1
TGTGCCAGCAGTTACTCGCCGGGACAGGGATACGAGCAGTACTTC | CASSYSPGQGYEQYF | NA | TRBJ2-7 | TRBV6-5 | TRBD1
TGCGCCAGCAGCCCCCGACCTCCTGGGGAGGACAATGAGCAGTTCTTC | CASSPRPPGEDNEQFF | NA | TRBJ2-1 | TRBV4-3 | NA
TGTGCCAGCAGTGACGCTGGGACAGGGGGCTCCCACGAGCAGTACTTC | CASSDAGTGGSHEQYF | NA | TRBJ2-7 | TRBV25-1 | TRBD1
TGTGCCAGCAGGCTGGCGGGAGGGTCCCTCTACGAGCAGTACTTC | CASRLAGGSLYEQYF | NA | TRBJ2-7 | TRBV27 | TRBD2
TGCGCCAGCAGCCCGCGTGGTAGCGGGGGGGCAGATGAGCAGTTCTTC | CASSPRGSGGADEQFF | once | TRBJ2-1 | TRBV5-1 | TRBD2
TGTGCCAGCTCACGGCAGGACAGGGTGCTCGACTATGGCTACACCTTC | CASSRQDRVLDYGYTF | NA | TRBJ1-2 | TRBV18 | TRBD1
TGTGCCAGCAGCCCCGGCCAAGGAAGACAGGGGGAAGGTGGCTACACCTTC | CASSPGQGRQGEGGYTF | NA | TRBJ1-2 | TRBV2 | TRBD1
TGTGCCACCAGCATTAGCCCCTATACGCAGTATTTT | CATSISPYTQYF | NA | TRBJ2-3 | TRBV15 | NA
TGTGCCAGTAGCCTCAGGGATAGCTACACCTTC | CASSLRDSYTF | few | TRBJ1-2 | TRBV19 | NA
TGTGCCAGCAGCTTTGGCAGGAAATCCTACAATGAGCAGTTCTTC | CASSFGRKSYNEQFF | NA | TRBJ2-1 | TRBV13 | NA
TGTGCCAGCAACCCTACCCCGGGGAACCAGCCCCAGCATTTT | CASNPTPGNQPQHF | once | TRBJ1-5 | TRBV28 | NA
TGTGCCAGCAGAGTTCGCAGTCCCTACAATGAGCAGTTCTTC | CASRVRSPYNEQFF | NA | TRBJ2-1 | TRBV28 | NA
TGCGCCAGCAGCCTCGGGACAGGGACCTACGAGCAGTACTTC | CASSLGTGTYEQYF | NA | TRBJ2-7 | TRBV5-1 | TRBD1
TGTGCCAGCAGCTTGGGCGGGGCCCAAGAGACCCAGTACTTC | CASSLGGAQETQYF | NA | TRBJ2-5 | TRBV5-5 | NA
TGTGCCAGCTCGCGGTTTAACTGGGGGGAAGAAACCTATAATTCACCCCTCCACTTT | CASSRFNWGEETYNSPLHF | NA | TRBJ1-6 | TRBV28 | NA
TGTGCCAGCAGCTGGGGCGGGAAGACAACTAATGAAAAACTGTTTTTT | CASSWGGKTTNEKLFF | NA | TRBJ1-4 | TRBV5-4 | NA
TGTGCCAGCAGTCCGGAGACGGATGGCTACACCTTC | CASSPETDGYTF | NA | TRBJ1-2 | TRBV2 | NA
TGTGCCAGCGGGGGGACGCCCCTCTACGAGCAGTACTTC | CASGGTPLYEQYF | few | TRBJ2-7 | TRBV27 | NA
TGTGCCAGCAGCTCACAATTACAGGCATCCTCTGGAAACACCATATATTTT | CASSSQLQASSGNTIYF | NA | TRBJ1-3 | TRBV5-5 | NA
TGTGCCTGGACCCGGGGACAGGGATATGGCTACACCTTC | CAWTRGQGYGYTF | NA | TRBJ1-2 | TRBV30 | TRBD1
TGTGCCAGCAGTTCCGGGGCCGGGGAGCTGTTTTTT | CASSSGAGELFF | once | TRBJ2-2 | TRBV6-5 | NA
TGCACCAGCAGCCAAGATGCACCAGAGAACACTGAAGCTTTCTTT | CTSSQDAPENTEAFF | NA | TRBJ1-1 | TRBV1 | NA
TGTGCCAGCAGCCTAAGGGGAGGAACTAATGAAAAACTGTTTTTT | CASSLRGGTNEKLFF | NA | TRBJ1-4 | TRBV14 | NA
TGTGCCAGCAGCTTGGGAGGTGACAGGGCTGAAGCTTTCTTT | CASSLGGDRAEAFF | NA | TRBJ1-1 | TRBV5-4 | TRBD1
TGTGCCAGCAGCTTAGGACTAGCGGGGAACAATGAGCAGTTCTTC | CASSLGLAGNNEQFF | few | TRBJ2-1 | TRBV7-2 | TRBD2
TGTGCCCGTTCCCGGGGGGATACGCAGTATTTT | CARSRGDTQYF | NA | TRBJ2-3 | TRBV2 | NA
TGTGCCAGCCGGAAGAGGGGGCAGCCCCAGCATTTT | CASRKRGQPQHF | NA | TRBJ1-5 | TRBV6-5 | NA